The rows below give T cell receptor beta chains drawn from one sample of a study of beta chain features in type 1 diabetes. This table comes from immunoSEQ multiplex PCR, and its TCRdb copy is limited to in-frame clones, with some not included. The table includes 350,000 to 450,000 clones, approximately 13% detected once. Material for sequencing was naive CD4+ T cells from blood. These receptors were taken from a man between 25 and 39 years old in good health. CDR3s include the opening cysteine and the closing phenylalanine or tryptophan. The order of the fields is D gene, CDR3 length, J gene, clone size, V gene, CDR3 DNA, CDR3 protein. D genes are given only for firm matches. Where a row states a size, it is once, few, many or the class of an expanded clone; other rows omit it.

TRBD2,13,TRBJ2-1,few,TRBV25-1,TGTGCCAGCAGTTTCGGGGGGGCACTTGAGCAGTTCTTC,CASSFGGALEQFF
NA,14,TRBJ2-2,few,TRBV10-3,TGTGCCACCCCCGCCGGGACAAACACCGGGGAGCTGTTTTTT,CATPAGTNTGELFF
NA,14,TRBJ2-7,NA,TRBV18,TGTGCCAGCTCACCGGTCTCTGGGGTCTCCGAGCAGTACTTC,CASSPVSGVSEQYF
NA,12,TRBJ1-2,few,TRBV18,TGTGCCAGCTCACCAGGGCAAGGCGGCTACACCTTC,CASSPGQGGYTF
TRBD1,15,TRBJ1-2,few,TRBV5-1,TGCGCCAGCAGCTCGACAACAGGGGGCCGCGATGGCTACACCTTC,CASSSTTGGRDGYTF
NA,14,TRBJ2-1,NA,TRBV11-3,TGTGCCAGCAGCTTAGCCCAGGGACACAATGAGCAGTTCTTC,CASSLAQGHNEQFF
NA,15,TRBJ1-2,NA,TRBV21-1,TGTGCCAGCTCCGACCTCACAGGGAACCACTATGGCTACACCTTC,CASSDLTGNHYGYTF
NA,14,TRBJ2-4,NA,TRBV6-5,TGTGCCAGCAGTTCGAGTCCAGCCAAAAACATTCAGTACTTC,CASSSSPAKNIQYF
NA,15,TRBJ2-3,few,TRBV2,TGTGCCAGCAGTCGACTTGCCCAGACGGCAGATACGCAGTATTTT,CASSRLAQTADTQYF
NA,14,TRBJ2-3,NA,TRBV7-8,TGTGCCAGCAGCTTAGGACGGGACTCAGATACGCAGTATTTT,CASSLGRDSDTQYF
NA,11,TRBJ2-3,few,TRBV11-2,TGTGCCAGCGGAACCACAGATACGCAGTATTTT,CASGTTDTQYF
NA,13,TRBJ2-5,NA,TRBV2,TGTGCCAGCCTACAGACAGGCCGAGAGACCCAGTACTTC,CASLQTGRETQYF
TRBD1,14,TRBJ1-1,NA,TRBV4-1,TGCGCCAGCAGCCGGGGACAGATGAACACTGAAGCTTTCTTT,CASSRGQMNTEAFF
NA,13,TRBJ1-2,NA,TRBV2,TGTGCCAGCAGTGAGGGCATAAACTATGGCTACACCTTC,CASSEGINYGYTF
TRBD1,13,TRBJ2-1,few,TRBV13,TGTGCCAGCAGCTTGGACAGGGGAAATGAGCAGTTCTTC,CASSLDRGNEQFF
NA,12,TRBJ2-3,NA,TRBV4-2,TGTGCCAGCAGCCAAGTAACAGATACGCAGTATTTT,CASSQVTDTQYF
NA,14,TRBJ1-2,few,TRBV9,TGTGCCAGCAGCGTCCAAGGGGCCCCCTATGGCTACACCTTC,CASSVQGAPYGYTF
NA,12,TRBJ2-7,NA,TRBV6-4,TGTGCCAGCAGTGACAGAACCTACGAGCAGTACTTC,CASSDRTYEQYF
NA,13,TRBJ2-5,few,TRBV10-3,TGTGCCATCAGTGAATTCAAGAGAGAGACCCAGTACTTC,CAISEFKRETQYF
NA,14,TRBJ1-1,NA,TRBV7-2,TGTGCCAGCAGCATTGGCCCGATTGGGACTGAAGCTTTCTTT,CASSIGPIGTEAFF